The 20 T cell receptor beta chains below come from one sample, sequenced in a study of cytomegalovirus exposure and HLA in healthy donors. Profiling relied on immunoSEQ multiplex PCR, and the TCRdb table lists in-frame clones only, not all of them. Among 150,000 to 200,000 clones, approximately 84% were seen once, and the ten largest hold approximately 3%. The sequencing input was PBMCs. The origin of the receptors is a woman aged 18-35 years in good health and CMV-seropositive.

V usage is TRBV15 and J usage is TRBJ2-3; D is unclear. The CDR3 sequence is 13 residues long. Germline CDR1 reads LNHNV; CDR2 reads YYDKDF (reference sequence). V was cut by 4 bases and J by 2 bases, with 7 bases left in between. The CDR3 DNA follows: TGTGCCACCAGCATTGGAGACACAGATACGCAGTATTTT. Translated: CATSIGDTDTQYF.

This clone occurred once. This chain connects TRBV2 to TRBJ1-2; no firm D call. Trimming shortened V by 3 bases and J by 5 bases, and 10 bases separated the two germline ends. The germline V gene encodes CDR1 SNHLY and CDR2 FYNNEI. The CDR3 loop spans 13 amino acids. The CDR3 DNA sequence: TGTGCCAGCAGTGATGGCGGGGATTATGGCTACACCTTC. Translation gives CASSDGGDYGYTF. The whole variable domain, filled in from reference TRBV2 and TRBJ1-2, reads EPEVTQTPSHQVTQMGQEVILRCVPISNHLYFYWYRQILGQKVEFLVSFYNNEISEKSEIFDDQFSVERPDGSNFTLKIRSTKLEDSAMYFCASSDGGDYGYTFGSGTRLTVV.

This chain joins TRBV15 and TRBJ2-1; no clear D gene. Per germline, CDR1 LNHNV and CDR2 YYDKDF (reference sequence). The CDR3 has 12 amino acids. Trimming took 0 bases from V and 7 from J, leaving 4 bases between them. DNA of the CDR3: TGTGCCACCAGCAGAGATCGTAATGAGCAGTTCTTC. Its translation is CATSRDRNEQFF.

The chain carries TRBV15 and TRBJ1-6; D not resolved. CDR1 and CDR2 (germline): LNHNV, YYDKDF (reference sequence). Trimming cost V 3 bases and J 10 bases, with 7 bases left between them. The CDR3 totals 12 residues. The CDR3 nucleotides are TGTGCCACCAGCAGGTCCGTCTCACCCCTCCACTTT. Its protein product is CATSRSVSPLHF. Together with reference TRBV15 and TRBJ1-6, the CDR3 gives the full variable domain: DAMVIQNPRYQVTQFGKPVTLSCSQTLNHNVMYWYQQKSSQAPKLLFHYYDKDFNNEADTPDNFQSRRPNTSFCFLDIRSPGLGDTAMYLCATSRSVSPLHFGNGTRLTVT.

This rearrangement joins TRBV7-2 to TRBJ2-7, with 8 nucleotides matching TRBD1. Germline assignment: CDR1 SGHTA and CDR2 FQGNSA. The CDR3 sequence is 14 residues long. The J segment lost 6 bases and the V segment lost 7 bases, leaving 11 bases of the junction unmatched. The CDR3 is CASILPDRVTEQYF. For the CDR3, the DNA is TGTGCCAGCATCCTGCCGGACAGGGTGACCGAGCAGTACTTC.

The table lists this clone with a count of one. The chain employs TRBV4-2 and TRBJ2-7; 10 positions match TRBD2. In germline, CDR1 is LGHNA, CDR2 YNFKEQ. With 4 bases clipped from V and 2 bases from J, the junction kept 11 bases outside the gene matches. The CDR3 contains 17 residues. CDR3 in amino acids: CASSPFLAGAGTYEQYF. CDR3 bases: TGTGCCAGCAGCCCCTTCCTAGCGGGGGCCGGAACCTACGAGCAGTACTTC.

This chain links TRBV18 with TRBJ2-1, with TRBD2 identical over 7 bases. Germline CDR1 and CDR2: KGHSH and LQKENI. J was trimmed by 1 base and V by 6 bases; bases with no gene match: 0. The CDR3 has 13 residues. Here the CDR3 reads CASSGGSYNEQFF. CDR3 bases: TGTGCCAGCTCGGGGGGGTCCTACAATGAGCAGTTCTTC.

The CDR3 sequence: CASSLTVGQGVNNSPLHF. The CDR3 nucleotides are TGTGCCAGCAGCCTAACGGTGGGACAGGGGGTGAATAATTCACCCCTCCACTTT. V and J are TRBV7-2 and TRBJ1-6; TRBD1 agrees at 11 bases. This CDR3 contains 18 residues. The V and J ends lost 5 bases and 5 bases, in that order; junction bases with no gene match: 11. Germline lookup yields CDR1 SGHTA and CDR2 FQGNSA.

Written as DNA, the CDR3 is TGTGCCAGCAGTTACTCGAGTGCCCCAAACATTCAGTACTTC. This encodes CASSYSSAPNIQYF. The chain is built from TRBV6-5 and TRBJ2-4; D gene ambiguous. The germline V gene encodes CDR1 MNHEY and CDR2 SVGAGI. This CDR3 region has 14 residues. V lost 0 bases to trimming and J lost 6 bases, with 9 bases between them.

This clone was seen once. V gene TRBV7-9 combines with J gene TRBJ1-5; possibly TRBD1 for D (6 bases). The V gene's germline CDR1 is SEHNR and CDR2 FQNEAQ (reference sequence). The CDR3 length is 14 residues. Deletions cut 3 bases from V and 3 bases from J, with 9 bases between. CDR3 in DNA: TGTGCCAGCAGCTTTACAGGGAACAATCAGCCCCAGCATTTT. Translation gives CASSFTGNNQPQHF.

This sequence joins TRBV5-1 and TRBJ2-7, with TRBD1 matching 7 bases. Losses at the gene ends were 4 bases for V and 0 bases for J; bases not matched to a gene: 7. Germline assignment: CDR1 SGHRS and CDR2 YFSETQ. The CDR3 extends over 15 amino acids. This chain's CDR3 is CASSLGQRSSYEQYF. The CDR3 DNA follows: TGCGCCAGCAGCCTGGGACAGCGAAGCTCCTACGAGCAGTACTTC.

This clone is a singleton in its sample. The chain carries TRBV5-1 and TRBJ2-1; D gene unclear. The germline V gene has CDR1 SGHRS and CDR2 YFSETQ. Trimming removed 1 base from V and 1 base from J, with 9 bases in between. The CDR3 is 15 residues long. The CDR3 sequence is CASSLSDISYNEQFF. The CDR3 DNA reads TGCGCCAGCAGCTTGTCCGACATTTCCTACAATGAGCAGTTCTTC.

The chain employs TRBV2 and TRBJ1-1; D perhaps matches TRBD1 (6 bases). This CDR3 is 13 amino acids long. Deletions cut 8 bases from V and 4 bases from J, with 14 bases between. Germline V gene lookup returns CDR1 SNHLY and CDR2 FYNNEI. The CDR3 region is CASLKDSLTEAFF. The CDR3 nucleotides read TGTGCCAGCTTAAAGGACAGCCTCACTGAAGCTTTCTTT.

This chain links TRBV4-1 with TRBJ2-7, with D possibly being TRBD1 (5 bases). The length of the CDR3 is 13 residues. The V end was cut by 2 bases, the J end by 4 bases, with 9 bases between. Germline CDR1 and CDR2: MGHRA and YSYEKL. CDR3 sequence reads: CASSQQGRYEQYF. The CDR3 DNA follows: TGCGCCAGCAGCCAACAGGGCCGGTACGAGCAGTACTTC.

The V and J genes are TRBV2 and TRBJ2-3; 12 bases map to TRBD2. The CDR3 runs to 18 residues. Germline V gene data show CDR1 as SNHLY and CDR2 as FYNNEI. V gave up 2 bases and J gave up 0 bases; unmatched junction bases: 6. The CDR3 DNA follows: TGTGCCAGCAGTGAAATTGGACTAGCGGGGCCTAGCACAGATACGCAGTATTTT. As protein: CASSEIGLAGPSTDTQYF.

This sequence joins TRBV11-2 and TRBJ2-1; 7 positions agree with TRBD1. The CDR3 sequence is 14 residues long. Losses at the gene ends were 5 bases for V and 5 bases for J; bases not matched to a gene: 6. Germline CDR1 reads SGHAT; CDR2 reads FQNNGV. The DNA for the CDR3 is TGTGCCAGCAGCCTCCGGGACAGTAACAATGAGCAGTTCTTC. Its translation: CASSLRDSNNEQFF.

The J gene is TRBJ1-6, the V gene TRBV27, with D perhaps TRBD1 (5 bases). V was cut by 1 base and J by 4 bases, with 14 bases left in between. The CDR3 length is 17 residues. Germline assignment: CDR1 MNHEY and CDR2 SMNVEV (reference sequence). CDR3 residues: CASSLWGPKTYNSPLHF. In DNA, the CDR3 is TGTGCCAGCAGTTTATGGGGCCCAAAGACGTATAATTCACCCCTCCACTTT.

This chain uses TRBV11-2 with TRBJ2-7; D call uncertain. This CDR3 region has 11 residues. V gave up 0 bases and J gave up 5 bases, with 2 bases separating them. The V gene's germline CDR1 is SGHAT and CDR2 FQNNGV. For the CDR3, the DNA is TGTGCCAGCAGCTTAGATAACGAGCAGTACTTC. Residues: CASSLDNEQYF.

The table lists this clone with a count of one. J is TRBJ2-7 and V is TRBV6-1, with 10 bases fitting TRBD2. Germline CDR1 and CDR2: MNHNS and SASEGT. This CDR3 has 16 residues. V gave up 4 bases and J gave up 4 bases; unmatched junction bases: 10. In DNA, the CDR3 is TGTGCCAGCAGTGTCGGTGGGGCTAGCGGGGGTTACGAGCAGTACTTC. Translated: CASSVGGASGGYEQYF.

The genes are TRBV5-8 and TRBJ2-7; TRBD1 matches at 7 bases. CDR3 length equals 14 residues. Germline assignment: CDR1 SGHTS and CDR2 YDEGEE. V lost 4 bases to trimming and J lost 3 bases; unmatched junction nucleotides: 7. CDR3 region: CASSLGRTGYEQYF. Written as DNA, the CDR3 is TGTGCCAGCAGCCTAGGCCGGACAGGCTACGAGCAGTACTTC.